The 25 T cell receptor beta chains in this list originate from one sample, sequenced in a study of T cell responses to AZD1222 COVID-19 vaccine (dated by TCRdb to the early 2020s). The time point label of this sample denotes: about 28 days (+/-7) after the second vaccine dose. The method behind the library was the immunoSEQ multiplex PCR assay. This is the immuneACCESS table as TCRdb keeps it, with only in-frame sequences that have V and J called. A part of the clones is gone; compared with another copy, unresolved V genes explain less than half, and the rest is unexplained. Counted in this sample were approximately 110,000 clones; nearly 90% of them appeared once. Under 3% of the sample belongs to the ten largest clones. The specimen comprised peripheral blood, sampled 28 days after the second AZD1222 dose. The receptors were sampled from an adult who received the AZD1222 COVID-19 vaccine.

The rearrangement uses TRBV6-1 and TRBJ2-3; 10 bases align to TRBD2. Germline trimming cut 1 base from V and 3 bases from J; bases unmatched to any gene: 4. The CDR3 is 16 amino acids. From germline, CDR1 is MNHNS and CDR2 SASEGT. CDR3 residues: CASSEVAGGTTDTQYF. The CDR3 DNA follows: TGTGCCAGCAGTGAAGTAGCGGGGGGAACTACAGATACGCAGTATTTT.

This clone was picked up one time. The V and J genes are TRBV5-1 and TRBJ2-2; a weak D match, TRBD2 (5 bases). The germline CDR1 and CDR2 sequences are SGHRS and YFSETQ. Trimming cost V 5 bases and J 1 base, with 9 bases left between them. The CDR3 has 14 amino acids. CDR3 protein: CASRDFLNTGELFF. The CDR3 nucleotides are TGCGCCAGCAGGGACTTTTTGAACACCGGGGAGCTGTTTTTT.

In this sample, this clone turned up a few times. The CDR3 loop is CASSLMPVNEQFF. The CDR3 DNA reads TGTGCCAGCAGCTTAATGCCAGTCAATGAGCAGTTCTTC. The chain carries TRBV7-9 and TRBJ2-1; D remains ambiguous. The germline CDR1 and CDR2 sequences are SEHNR and FQNEAQ (reference sequence). The CDR3 has 13 amino acids. Trimming left V 2 bases short and J 6 bases short, with 8 bases between.

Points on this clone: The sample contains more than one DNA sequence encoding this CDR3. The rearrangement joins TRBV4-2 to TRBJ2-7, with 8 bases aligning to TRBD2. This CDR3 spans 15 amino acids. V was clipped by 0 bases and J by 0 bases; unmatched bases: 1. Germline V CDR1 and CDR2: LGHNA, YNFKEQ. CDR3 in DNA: TGTGCCAGCAGCCAAGAAAGCGGGAGCTCCTACGAGCAGTACTTC. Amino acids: CASSQESGSSYEQYF.

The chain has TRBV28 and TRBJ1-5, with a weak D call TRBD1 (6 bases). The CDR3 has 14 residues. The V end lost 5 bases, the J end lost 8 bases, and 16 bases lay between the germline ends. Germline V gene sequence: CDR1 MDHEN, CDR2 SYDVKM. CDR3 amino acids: CASSMAQGDKPQHF. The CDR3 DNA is TGTGCCAGCAGTATGGCACAGGGTGATAAGCCCCAGCATTTT.

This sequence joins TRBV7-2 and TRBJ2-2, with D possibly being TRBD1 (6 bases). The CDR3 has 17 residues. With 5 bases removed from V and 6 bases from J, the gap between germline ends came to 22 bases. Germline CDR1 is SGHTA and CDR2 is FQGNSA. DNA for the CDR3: TGTGCCAGCAGCCCCAGCAGGGGAAGTATTAGATCCGGGGAGCTGTTTTTT. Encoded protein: CASSPSRGSIRSGELFF.

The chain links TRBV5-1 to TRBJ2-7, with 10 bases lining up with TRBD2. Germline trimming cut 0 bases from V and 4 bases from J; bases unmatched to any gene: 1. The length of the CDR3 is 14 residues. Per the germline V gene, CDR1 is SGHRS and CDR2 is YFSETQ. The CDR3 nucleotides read TGCGCCAGCAGCTTGGGTAGCGGGGGGTACGAGCAGTACTTC. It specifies CASSLGSGGYEQYF.

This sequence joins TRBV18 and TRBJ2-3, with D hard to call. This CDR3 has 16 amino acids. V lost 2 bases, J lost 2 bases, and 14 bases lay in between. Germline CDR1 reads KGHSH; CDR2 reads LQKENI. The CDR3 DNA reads TGTGCCAGCTCACCAGGCTTTACCAGCAACACAGATACGCAGTATTTT. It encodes CASSPGFTSNTDTQYF.

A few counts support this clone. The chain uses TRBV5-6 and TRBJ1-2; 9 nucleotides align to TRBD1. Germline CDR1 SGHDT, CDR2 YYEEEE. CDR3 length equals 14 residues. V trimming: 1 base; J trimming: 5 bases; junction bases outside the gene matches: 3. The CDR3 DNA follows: TGTGCCAGCAGCTTGACAGGGGGCTTGTATGGCTACACCTTC. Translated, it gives CASSLTGGLYGYTF.

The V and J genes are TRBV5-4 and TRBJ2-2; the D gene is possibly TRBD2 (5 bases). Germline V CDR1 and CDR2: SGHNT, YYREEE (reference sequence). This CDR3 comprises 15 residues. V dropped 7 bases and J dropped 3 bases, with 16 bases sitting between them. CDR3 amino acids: CASGFIARDTGELFF. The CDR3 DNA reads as TGTGCCAGCGGGTTCATAGCGAGGGACACCGGGGAGCTGTTTTTT. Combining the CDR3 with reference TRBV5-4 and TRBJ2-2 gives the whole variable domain ETGVTQSPTHLIKTRGQQVTLRCSSQSGHNTVSWYQQALGQGPQFIFQYYREEENGRGNFPPRFSGLQFPNYSSELNVNALELDDSALYLCASGFIARDTGELFFGEGSRLTVL.

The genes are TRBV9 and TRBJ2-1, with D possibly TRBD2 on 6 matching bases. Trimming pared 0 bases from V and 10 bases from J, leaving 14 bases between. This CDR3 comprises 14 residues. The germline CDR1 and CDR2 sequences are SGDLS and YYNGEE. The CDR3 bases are TGTGCCAGCAGCGTAGACCCCGCCGGAGGGGAGCAGTTCTTC. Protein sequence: CASSVDPAGGEQFF.

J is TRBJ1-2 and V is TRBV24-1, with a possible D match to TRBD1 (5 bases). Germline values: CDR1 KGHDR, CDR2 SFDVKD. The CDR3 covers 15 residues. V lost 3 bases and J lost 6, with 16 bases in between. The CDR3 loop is CATSDLTGTANGYTF. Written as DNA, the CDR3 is TGTGCCACCAGTGATCTAACCGGGACGGCAAATGGCTACACCTTC.

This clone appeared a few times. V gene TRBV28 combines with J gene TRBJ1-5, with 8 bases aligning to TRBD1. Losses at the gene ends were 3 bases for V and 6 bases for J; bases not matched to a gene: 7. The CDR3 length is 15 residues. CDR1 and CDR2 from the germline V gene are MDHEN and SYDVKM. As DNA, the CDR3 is TGTGCCAGCAGTTTCATAAGGACAGGGCCTCAGCCCCAGCATTTT. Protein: CASSFIRTGPQPQHF.

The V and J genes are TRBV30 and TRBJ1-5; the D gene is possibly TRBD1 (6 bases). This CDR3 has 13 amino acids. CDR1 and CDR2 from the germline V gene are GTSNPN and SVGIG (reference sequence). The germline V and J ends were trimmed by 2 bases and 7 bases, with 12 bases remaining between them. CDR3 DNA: TGTGCCTGGAGTAGCGGAGGGGGACAGCCCCAGCATTTT. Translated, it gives CAWSSGGGQPQHF. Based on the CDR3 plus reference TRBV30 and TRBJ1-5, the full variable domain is SQTIHQWPATLVQPVGSPLSLECTVEGTSNPNLYWYRQAAGRGLQLLFYSVGIGQISSEVPQNLSASRPQDRQFILSSKKLLLSDSGFYLCAWSSGGGQPQHFGDGTRLSIL.

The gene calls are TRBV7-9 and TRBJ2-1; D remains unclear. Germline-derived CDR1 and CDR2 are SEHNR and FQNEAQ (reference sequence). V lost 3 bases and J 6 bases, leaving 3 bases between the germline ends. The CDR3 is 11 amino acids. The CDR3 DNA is TGTGCCAGCAGCTTTCTCAATGAGCAGTTCTTC. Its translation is CASSFLNEQFF.

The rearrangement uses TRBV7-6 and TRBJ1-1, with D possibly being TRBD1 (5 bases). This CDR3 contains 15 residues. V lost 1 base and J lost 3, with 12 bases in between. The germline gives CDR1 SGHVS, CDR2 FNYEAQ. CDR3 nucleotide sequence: TGTGCCAGCAGCTTAGAAGCAGGGAGGGACACTGAAGCTTTCTTT. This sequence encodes CASSLEAGRDTEAFF.

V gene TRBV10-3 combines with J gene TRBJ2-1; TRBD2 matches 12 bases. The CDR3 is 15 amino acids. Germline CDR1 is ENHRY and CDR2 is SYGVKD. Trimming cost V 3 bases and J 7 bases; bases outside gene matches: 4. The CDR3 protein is CAISEGLAGRNEQFF. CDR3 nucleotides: TGTGCCATCAGTGAAGGACTAGCGGGGCGGAATGAGCAGTTCTTC.

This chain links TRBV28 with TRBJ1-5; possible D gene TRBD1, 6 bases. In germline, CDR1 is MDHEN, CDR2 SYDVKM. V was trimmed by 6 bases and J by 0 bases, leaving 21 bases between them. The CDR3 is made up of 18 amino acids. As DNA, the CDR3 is TGTGCCAGCAGCCCCTTCAGGTCGGGGGCCCATAGCAATCAGCCCCAGCATTTT. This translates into CASSPFRSGAHSNQPQHF.

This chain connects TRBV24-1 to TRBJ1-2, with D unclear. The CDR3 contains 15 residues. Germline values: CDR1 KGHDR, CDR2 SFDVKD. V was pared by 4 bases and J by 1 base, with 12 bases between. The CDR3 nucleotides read TGTGCCACCAGTGACGCAACCCTGGGTAACTATGGCTACACCTTC. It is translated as CATSDATLGNYGYTF.

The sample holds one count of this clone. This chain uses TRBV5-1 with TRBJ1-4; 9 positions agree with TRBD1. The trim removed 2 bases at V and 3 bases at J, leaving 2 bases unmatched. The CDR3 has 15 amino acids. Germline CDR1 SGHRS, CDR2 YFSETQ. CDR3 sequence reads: CASSLQGASNEKLFF. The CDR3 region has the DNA TGCGCCAGCAGCTTACAGGGGGCCTCTAATGAAAAACTGTTTTTT.

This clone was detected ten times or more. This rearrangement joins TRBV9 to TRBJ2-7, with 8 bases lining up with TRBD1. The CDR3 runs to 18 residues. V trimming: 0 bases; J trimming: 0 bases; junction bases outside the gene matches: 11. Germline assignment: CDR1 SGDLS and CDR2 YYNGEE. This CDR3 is CASSVGDPVGTGSYEQYF. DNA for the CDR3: TGTGCCAGCAGCGTAGGAGACCCGGTCGGGACAGGCTCCTACGAGCAGTACTTC.

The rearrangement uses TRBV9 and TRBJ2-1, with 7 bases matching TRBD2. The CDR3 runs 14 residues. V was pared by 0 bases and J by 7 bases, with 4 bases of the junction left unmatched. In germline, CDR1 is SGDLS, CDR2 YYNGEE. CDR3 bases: TGTGCCAGCAGCGTAGGCGGGAGCCTAAATGAGCAGTTCTTC. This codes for CASSVGGSLNEQFF.

The CDR3: CTSSQRGTQYF. The CDR3 DNA sequence: TGCACCAGCAGCCAGCGGGGGACCCAGTACTTC. The V call is TRBV1, the J call TRBJ2-5; TRBD2, the table's D call, lacks a check against the DNA. TRBV1 is a pseudogene. This CDR3 contains 11 residues.

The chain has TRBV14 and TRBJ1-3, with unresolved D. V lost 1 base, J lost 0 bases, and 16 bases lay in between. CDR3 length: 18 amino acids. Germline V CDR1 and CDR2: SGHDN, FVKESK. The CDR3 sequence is CASSQVPRAGLSGNTIYF. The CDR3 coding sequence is TGTGCCAGCAGCCAAGTGCCCCGGGCAGGTCTCTCTGGAAACACCATATATTTT.

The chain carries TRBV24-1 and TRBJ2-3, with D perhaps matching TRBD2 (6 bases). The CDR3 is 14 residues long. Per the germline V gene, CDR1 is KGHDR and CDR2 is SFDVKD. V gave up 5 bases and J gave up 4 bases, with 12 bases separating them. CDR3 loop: CATSAREPADTQYF. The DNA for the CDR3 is TGTGCCACCAGTGCTCGGGAGCCGGCAGATACGCAGTATTTT.